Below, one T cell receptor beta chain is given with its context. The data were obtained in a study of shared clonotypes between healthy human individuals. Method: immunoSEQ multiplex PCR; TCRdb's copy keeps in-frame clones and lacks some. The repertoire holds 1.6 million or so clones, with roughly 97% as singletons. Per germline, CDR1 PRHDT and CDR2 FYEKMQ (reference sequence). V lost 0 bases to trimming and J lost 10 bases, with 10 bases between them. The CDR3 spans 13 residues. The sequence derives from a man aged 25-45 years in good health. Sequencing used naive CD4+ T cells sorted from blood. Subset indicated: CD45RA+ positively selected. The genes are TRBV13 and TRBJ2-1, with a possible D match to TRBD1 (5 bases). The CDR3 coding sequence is TGTGCCAGCAGCTTAGGCCGGACATGGGAGCAGTTCTTC. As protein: CASSLGRTWEQFF.